The entry that follows covers one TCR beta chain sequence. Antigen specificity is unknown. This specimen belongs to a study of beta chain features in type 1 diabetes. In the study overall: Investigators examined roughly 99,000,000 sorted cells across all samples.

CDR1 and CDR2 (germline): MNHEY, SMNVEV (reference sequence). Germline trimming cut 6 bases from V and 0 bases from J; bases unmatched to any gene: 8. The CDR3 runs 17 residues. TCRB transcripts that were expressed got sequenced, as all of the isolated RNA had been reverse transcribed. Sequencing was performed with immunoSEQ multiplex PCR; in TCRdb, only in-frame clones are kept and a portion is missing. The sample includes about 360,000 clones, approximately 12% of them seen just once. Overall study results and limits: Among all four CD4+ subsets, Type 1 diabetes patients had TCRB CDR3s that were moderately but significantly shorter.

This chain uses TRBV27 with TRBJ2-1, with 10 nucleotides matching TRBD2. This receptor was taken from a man between 18 and 35 years old in good health. Sequences were obtained from naive CD4+ T cells from blood. CDR3 region: CASSGLAGEFSYNEQFF. The CDR3 DNA is TGTGCCAGCAGCGGTCTAGCGGGGGAGTTCTCCTACAATGAGCAGTTCTTC.